Below are 32 T cell receptor beta chains sequenced from a single sample in a study of breast tumors, draining lymph nodes, adjacent tissues. One entry per CDR3 protein, called by TCRdb with MiXCR from the multiplex PCR reads. The sample carries about 15,000 distinct CDR3 sequences, around 50% recorded once. Sequencing input: tumor-adjacent breast tissue. The receptors were sampled from a female donor with breast cancer. Some clones in this sample may be carry-over from other donors' samples.

The J gene is TRBJ2-3, the V gene TRBV7-3, with 11 bases aligning to TRBD2. CDR1 is SGHTA and CDR2 is FQGTGA in the germline V gene. The CDR3 is 16 residues long. Trimming removed 2 bases from V and 3 bases from J; junction bases left unmatched: 4. The chain's CDR3 is CASSLGTSGLTDTQYF. For the CDR3, the DNA is TGTGCCAGCAGCTTAGGGACTAGCGGTTTAACAGATACGCAGTATTTT.

The chain links TRBV10-3 to TRBJ2-2; 9 bases match TRBD1. Germline V gene data show CDR1 as ENHRY and CDR2 as SYGVKD. With 8 bases clipped from V and 4 bases from J, the junction kept 2 bases outside the gene matches. This CDR3 has 13 residues. The CDR3 spells CAIGQGSTGELFF. DNA of the CDR3: TGTGCCATCGGACAGGGGAGCACCGGGGAGCTGTTTTTT.

This clonotype has ten or more counts. A much larger clone sits a single nucleotide away, making a read error possible. The rearrangement links TRBV10-3 to TRBJ2-1, with TRBD2 matching 12 bases. The germline gives CDR1 ENHRY, CDR2 SYGVKD. The CDR3 is 18 amino acids. V lost 0 bases to trimming and J lost 5 bases; unmatched junction nucleotides: 8. The CDR3 region has the DNA TGTGCCATCAGTGAGTCAGGGCTAGCGGGAGGGGGGGACAATGAGCAGTTCTTC. Residues: CAISESGLAGGGDNEQFF.

This clonotype is judged medium-sized. This chain links TRBV5-6 with TRBJ2-7; possible D gene TRBD2, 6 bases. Trimming took off 0 bases at V and 5 bases at J, with 9 bases between the two ends. Germline assignment: CDR1 SGHDT and CDR2 YYEEEE. This CDR3 is built from 13 residues. CDR3 protein: CASSLAVADEQYF. The CDR3 bases are TGTGCCAGCAGCTTGGCGGTAGCGGACGAGCAGTACTTC. Filled out from reference TRBV5-6 and TRBJ2-7, the complete variable domain reads DAGVTQSPTHLIKTRGQQVTLRCSPKSGHDTVSWYQQALGQGPQFIFQYYEEEERQRGNFPDRFSGHQFPNYSSELNVNALLLGDSALYLCASSLAVADEQYFGPGTRLTVT.

The chain is built from TRBV29-1 and TRBJ1-2; TRBD1 aligns across 7 bases. Germline assignment: CDR1 SQVTM and CDR2 ANQGSEA. The junction had 7 bases not matched to a gene; V was cut back by 0 bases and J by 9 bases. This CDR3 region has 13 residues. CDR3 region: CSVEDWDSRRYTF. The CDR3 nucleotides are TGCAGCGTTGAAGATTGGGACAGTAGGCGCTACACCTTC.

The rearrangement links TRBV29-1 to TRBJ2-7; D may correspond to TRBD1 or TRBD2 (6 bases each). The CDR3 runs 14 residues. The germline gives CDR1 SQVTM, CDR2 ANQGSEA. This CDR3 is CNVGGGYGTYEQYF. CDR3 DNA sequence: TGCAACGTCGGAGGGGGGTATGGAACCTACGAGCAGTACTTC.

This clonotype showed up many times. The chain is built from TRBV6-5 and TRBJ1-1; D ambiguous. This CDR3 contains 13 residues. The germline gives CDR1 MNHEY, CDR2 SVGAGI. V lost 5 bases to trimming and J lost 7 bases, with 14 bases between them. The DNA for the CDR3 is TGTGCCAGCAGTACTGGGAGTTCGGGTGAAGCTTTCTTT. Encoded protein: CASSTGSSGEAFF.

At least ten counts were recorded for this clonotype. Here the CDR3 reads CASRSQERSSHYEQYF. For the CDR3, the DNA is TGTGCCAGCAGATCCCAGGAAAGGTCCTCCCACTACGAGCAGTACTTC. J is TRBJ2-7 and V is TRBV11-2; unclear D gene. Germline CDR1 and CDR2: SGHAT and FQNNGV. The CDR3 totals 16 residues. Trimming removed 6 bases at V and 3 bases at J, with 21 bases between.

This clonotype was observed many times. The rearrangement uses TRBV4-2 and TRBJ2-3; 7 bases fit TRBD1. The junction had 7 bases not matched to a gene; V was cut back by 4 bases and J by 0 bases. The CDR3 contains 16 residues. Germline CDR1 reads LGHNA; CDR2 reads YNFKEQ. CDR3 sequence: CASSPRTGFSTDTQYF. The CDR3 bases are TGTGCCAGCAGCCCCCGGACAGGCTTTAGCACAGATACGCAGTATTTT.

V is TRBV7-2 and J is TRBJ2-1; no definite D call. V shed 5 bases and J shed 7 bases, with 12 bases lying between them. Germline CDR1 is SGHTA and CDR2 is FQGNSA. This CDR3 is built from 13 residues. CDR3 region: CASSNQVRNEQFF. The CDR3 DNA is TGTGCCAGCAGCAATCAGGTTAGAAATGAGCAGTTCTTC.

The rearrangement links TRBV18 to TRBJ1-1; 7 bases are shared with TRBD1. The V gene's germline CDR1 is KGHSH and CDR2 LQKENI. V shed 6 bases and J 7 bases; nucleotides not matched to a gene: 8. This CDR3 is 13 amino acids long. DNA for the CDR3: TGTGCCAGCTCCCCCACTACAGGGGTTGAAGCTTTCTTT. Protein sequence: CASSPTTGVEAFF.

The chain couples TRBV7-2 to TRBJ2-7; 10 bases fit TRBD2. Losses at the gene ends were 5 bases for V and 2 bases for J; bases not matched to a gene: 9. The CDR3 totals 16 residues. CDR1 SGHTA and CDR2 FQGNSA come from the germline V gene. The CDR3 loop reads CASSPGFSGGAYEQYF. In nucleotides, the CDR3 is TGTGCCAGCAGCCCGGGTTTCAGCGGGGGGGCCTACGAGCAGTACTTC. Full variable domain (rest looked up from reference TRBV7-2 and TRBJ2-7): GAGVSQSPSNKVTEKGKDVELRCDPISGHTALYWYRQSLGQGLEFLIYFQGNSAPDKSGLPSDRFSAERTGGSVSTLTIQRTQQEDSAVYLCASSPGFSGGAYEQYFGPGTRLTVT.

This clonotype was observed many times. The chain couples TRBV28 to TRBJ1-2; possibly TRBD1 for D (6 bases). The V gene's germline CDR1 is MDHEN and CDR2 SYDVKM. This CDR3 region has 14 residues. V was trimmed by 5 bases and J by 4 bases, leaving 14 bases between them. This chain's CDR3 is CASSGGQILYGYTF. The CDR3 DNA sequence: TGTGCCAGCAGTGGAGGACAGATCCTCTATGGCTACACCTTC.

V is TRBV7-9 and J is TRBJ1-6, with D hard to call. This CDR3 is built from 15 residues. The V gene lost 1 base and the J gene lost 10 bases, with 14 bases spanning the gap. Germline V gene lookup returns CDR1 SEHNR and CDR2 FQNEAQ (reference sequence). DNA for the CDR3: TGTGCCAGCAGCTTAGATGCTAGTCGTAAATCACCCCTCCACTTT. It translates to CASSLDASRKSPLHF. Together with reference TRBV7-9 and TRBJ1-6, the CDR3 gives the full variable domain: DTGVSQNPRHKITKRGQNVTFRCDPISEHNRLYWYRQTLGQGPEFLTYFQNEAQLEKSRLLSDRFSAERPKGSFSTLEIQRTEQGDSAMYLCASSLDASRKSPLHFGNGTRLTVT.

Sample share makes this clonotype medium-sized (0.01 to 0.1%). Just one base apart from a much larger clone, this may be a read error. The rearrangement uses TRBV6-1 and TRBJ2-7, with D uncertain. Germline V CDR1 and CDR2: MNHNS, SASEGT. Trimming pared 5 bases from V and 5 bases from J, leaving 22 bases between. The CDR3 has 16 amino acids. DNA for the CDR3: TGTGCCAGCAGTCAACATTGGACGACGCTGGAAAACGAGCAGTACTTC. It specifies CASSQHWTTLENEQYF.

The V call is TRBV2, the J call TRBJ1-6; 8 positions agree with TRBD1. The CDR3 spans 15 residues. Trimming at V came to 1 base and at J to 9 bases, leaving 5 bases not matched to a gene. The germline V gene encodes CDR1 SNHLY and CDR2 FYNNEI. The CDR3 nucleotides read TGTGCCAGCAGTGAAGACAGGGGGTTAGGTTCACCCCTCCACTTT. It specifies CASSEDRGLGSPLHF.

This clonotype was observed at least ten times. The chain links TRBV7-2 to TRBJ2-2; D may be TRBD2 (6 bases). The germline V and J ends were trimmed by 1 base and 2 bases, with 17 bases remaining between them. The V gene's germline CDR1 is SGHTA and CDR2 FQGNSA. The CDR3 covers 18 residues. The CDR3 loop is CASSLELLAPTNTGELFF. The CDR3 region has the DNA TGTGCCAGCAGCTTAGAGTTGCTAGCGCCAACTAACACCGGGGAGCTGTTTTTT.

The table lists this clonotype with a few counts. The chain couples TRBV7-3 to TRBJ2-1; TRBD2 matches at 9 bases. CDR1 and CDR2 from the germline V gene are SGHTA and FQGTGA. The CDR3 is 16 amino acids. V dropped 0 bases and J dropped 7; count of bases not matched to a gene: 7. The CDR3 here is CASSLTSGSLLNEQFF. The DNA for the CDR3 is TGTGCCAGCAGCTTAACTAGCGGGAGTCTTTTGAATGAGCAGTTCTTC.

Regarding this clonotype: A much larger clone differs by one base, so this may be a read error. The conserved final phenylalanine or tryptophan is absent from the CDR3, which likely points to a read error. This chain uses TRBV18 with TRBJ2-2; no clear D. This CDR3 contains 15 residues. Trimming removed 3 bases at V and 2 bases at J, with 10 bases between. The V gene's germline CDR1 is KGHSH and CDR2 LQKENI. The CDR3 coding sequence is TGTGCCAGCTCACCTCAAACAGACAACACCGGGGAGCTGTTTCTT. It yields the protein CASSPQTDNTGELFL.

This clonotype occurred many times. The chain combines TRBV28 with TRBJ1-4; D may be TRBD1 (5 bases). CDR3 length: 13 residues. Germline V gene sequence: CDR1 MDHEN, CDR2 SYDVKM. V was shortened by 6 bases and J by 8 bases, with 13 bases between the two germline ends. For the CDR3, the DNA is TGTGCCAGCAGGTATCAGGGAAAGGAAAAACTGTTTTTT. This encodes CASRYQGKEKLFF.

About this clonotype itself: The final CDR3 position lacks the conserved phenylalanine or tryptophan, pointing to a likely read error. The chain is built from TRBV3-1 and TRBJ1-1; TRBD1 matches at 7 bases. The CDR3 runs 14 residues. The germline gives CDR1 LGHDT, CDR2 YNNKEL (reference sequence). After removal of 5 bases from V and 1 base from J, the junction contained 4 bases not matched to a gene. The CDR3 loop is CASSYRGGNTEAFS. The CDR3 bases are TGTGCCAGCAGCTACAGGGGTGGGAACACTGAAGCTTTCTCT.

This clonotype was detected ten times or more. This rearrangement joins TRBV6-1 to TRBJ2-7; 8 bases map to TRBD2. The ends lost 3 bases at V and 4 bases at J; junction bases unmatched: 5. In germline, CDR1 is MNHNS, CDR2 SASEGT. This CDR3 has 14 residues. CDR3 nucleotides: TGTGCCAGCAGTGAGGGACCGGGGGGGTACGAGCAGTACTTC. This sequence encodes CASSEGPGGYEQYF.

The J gene is TRBJ2-3, the V gene TRBV6-4; D not resolved. Germline values: CDR1 MRHNA, CDR2 SNTAGT. The V gene lost 3 bases and the J gene lost 3 bases, with 7 bases spanning the gap. The CDR3 length is 13 residues. This CDR3 reads CASSDRETDTQYF. CDR3 bases: TGTGCCAGCAGTGATCGAGAAACAGATACGCAGTATTTT.

The J gene is TRBJ2-1, the V gene TRBV7-2; D is possibly TRBD2 (6 bases). CDR3 length: 12 residues. Trimming pared 6 bases from V and 7 bases from J, leaving 10 bases between. CDR1 is SGHTA, CDR2 FQGNSA, per germline. The CDR3 sequence is CASSQGLNEQFF. In nucleotides, the CDR3 is TGTGCCAGCAGTCAGGGACTGAATGAGCAGTTCTTC.

With respect to this clonotype: It is likely a read error, because the conserved phenylalanine at the end of the CDR3 is missing. It is unclear where the CDR3 begins or ends on the DNA, so no DNA is shown, and the CDR3 is as TCRdb lists it. The genes are TRBV5-1 and TRBJ2-1; the D segment call TRBD2 is taken from the table without a DNA check. CDR1 and CDR2 from the germline V gene are SGHRS and YFSETQ. The CDR3 adds up to 11 amino acids, both ends counted. CDR3 loop: CASSIGTSPNR.

This clonotype appeared many times. The chain has TRBV30 and TRBJ2-1; D gene uncertain. Germline CDR1 reads GTSNPN; CDR2 reads SVGIG (reference sequence). The CDR3 extends over 11 amino acids. Trimming removed 2 bases at V and 9 bases at J, with 8 bases between. CDR3 sequence (DNA): TGTGCCTGGAGTACGCAGTTTGAGCAGTTCTTC. Residues: CAWSTQFEQFF.

This clonotype was detected many times. A much larger clone lies one base from this, so it may be a read error. The chain combines TRBV20-1 with TRBJ2-1, with D unclear. The CDR3 totals 11 residues. Germline V gene data show CDR1 as DFQATT and CDR2 as SNEGSKA (reference sequence). The CDR3 DNA is TGCAGTGCCCCGAGGTCCGGTAATCAGTCCTTC. Translation gives CSAPRSGNQSF.

The rearrangement links TRBV5-1 to TRBJ2-7, with D tentatively TRBD1 or TRBD2 (5 bases each). The CDR3 has 13 amino acids. Germline loops: CDR1 SGHRS, CDR2 YFSETQ. Trimming shortened V by 1 base and J by 4 bases, and 9 bases separated the two germline ends. In DNA, the CDR3 is TGCGCCAGCAGCTTGTTGGGGGATTACGAGCAGTACTTC. It translates to CASSLLGDYEQYF.

This clonotype was observed a few times. The J gene is TRBJ2-3, the V gene TRBV9, with 15 bases that match TRBD2. Trimming removed 3 bases from V and 4 bases from J; junction bases left unmatched: 3. In germline, CDR1 is SGDLS, CDR2 YYNGEE. The CDR3 runs to 16 residues. The CDR3, as DNA: TGTGCCAGCAGCGGTGGGACTAGCGGGAGGCCAGATACGCAGTATTTT. It translates to CASSGGTSGRPDTQYF.

This clonotype has more than one count but fewer than ten. Just one base apart from a much larger clone, this may be a read error. This chain's CDR3 is CASSAGGGAQPQHF. The CDR3 region has the DNA TGTGCCAGCAGCGCCGGGGGGGGGGCTCAGCCCCAGCATTTT. The genes are TRBV7-6 and TRBJ1-5; possible D gene TRBD1, 6 bases. Per germline, CDR1 SGHVS and CDR2 FNYEAQ. There are 14 residues in the CDR3. V lost 5 bases to trimming and J lost 6 bases, with 14 bases between them.

This chain connects TRBV6-1 to TRBJ1-6; 9 bases align to TRBD1. Trimming removed 8 bases from V and 0 bases from J; junction bases left unmatched: 8. CDR3 size: 17 residues. CDR1 is MNHNS and CDR2 is SASEGT in the germline V gene. This CDR3 is CASGRGTGSSYNSPLHF. The CDR3 DNA sequence: TGTGCCAGCGGGAGGGGGACAGGGAGCTCCTATAATTCACCCCTCCACTTT.

This clonotype has ten or more counts. CDR3 amino acids: CASSQKGGYTDTQYF. Here the CDR3 DNA reads TGTGCCAGCAGCCAGAAGGGGGGGTACACAGATACGCAGTATTTT. The chain employs TRBV3-1 and TRBJ2-3, with D tentatively TRBD2 (7 bases). This CDR3 spans 15 amino acids. CDR1 LGHDT and CDR2 YNNKEL come from the germline V gene (reference sequence). V was clipped by 3 bases and J by 2 bases, with 12 bases between them.